Below are 23 T cell receptor beta chains sequenced from a single sample in a study of blood T cell repertoires in COVID-19. Method: immunoSEQ multiplex PCR; TCRdb's copy keeps in-frame clones and lacks some. The sample lists more than 200,000 clones, around four fifths seen once, with 4.2% in the top ten. Material for sequencing was peripheral blood. The source is a man in his fifties or sixties with acute or convalescent COVID-19.

This clone was recorded only once. The chain is built from TRBV29-1 and TRBJ2-1; perhaps TRBD1 as D (5 bases). Germline V gene lookup returns CDR1 SQVTM and CDR2 ANQGSEA. V lost 1 base, J lost 1 base, and 8 bases lay in between. The length of the CDR3 is 14 residues. The CDR3 region is CSVEGQGSYNEQFF. The CDR3 DNA follows: TGCAGCGTTGAAGGGCAGGGATCCTACAATGAGCAGTTCTTC.

The gene calls are TRBV5-1 and TRBJ1-4; 7 bases match TRBD1. This CDR3 spans 14 amino acids. J lost 4 bases, V lost 4 bases, and 4 bases had no gene match. CDR1 and CDR2 (germline): SGHRS, YFSETQ. Here the CDR3 DNA reads TGCGCCAGCAGCCCGGGACAGAGTAATGAAAAACTGTTTTTT. This sequence encodes CASSPGQSNEKLFF.

This clone was recorded only once. This sequence joins TRBV3-1 (or the pseudogene TRBV3-2) and TRBJ1-4; D remains ambiguous. This CDR3 is 16 amino acids long. Trimming left V 4 bases short and J 5 bases short, with 17 bases between. CDR1 LGHDT and CDR2 YNNKEL come from the germline V gene (reference sequence). CDR3 protein: CASSPPYPGRNEKLFF. CDR3 nucleotide sequence: TGTGCCAGCAGCCCCCCCTACCCGGGGAGGAATGAAAAACTGTTTTTT.

The chain employs TRBV4-2 and TRBJ2-5, with a possible D match to TRBD1 (5 bases). Germline V gives CDR1 LGHNA, CDR2 YNFKEQ. The CDR3 extends over 15 amino acids. V lost 0 bases and J lost 2, with 10 bases in between. The CDR3 DNA follows: TGTGCCAGCAGCCAAGATCGCCCAGGGCAAGAGACCCAGTACTTC. This encodes CASSQDRPGQETQYF.

This clone was seen a few times. The chain is built from TRBV10-3 and TRBJ2-5; 7 nucleotides agree with TRBD2. CDR3 size: 14 residues. The J segment lost 2 bases and the V segment lost 4 bases, leaving 4 bases of the junction unmatched. Germline V gives CDR1 ENHRY, CDR2 SYGVKD. This chain's CDR3 is CAISGLAVQETQYF. The CDR3 nucleotides read TGTGCCATCAGTGGGCTAGCGGTACAAGAGACCCAGTACTTC.

The chain couples TRBV28 to TRBJ2-1; 12 bases match TRBD2. CDR3 length: 14 amino acids. Per germline, CDR1 MDHEN and CDR2 SYDVKM. V shed 7 bases and J 7 bases; nucleotides not matched to a gene: 5. CDR3 sequence (DNA): TGTGCCAGCACACTAGCGGGAGGTCGGAATGAGCAGTTCTTC. This gives the protein CASTLAGGRNEQFF.

This clone was detected only once. This chain uses TRBV19 with TRBJ2-2; maybe TRBD2 (7 bases). This CDR3 has 17 amino acids. V was cut by 3 bases and J by 4 bases, with 18 bases left in between. CDR1 and CDR2 from the germline V gene are LNHDA and SQIVND (reference sequence). The chain's CDR3 is CASSIGRRGWITGELFF. The CDR3 DNA reads as TGTGCCAGTAGTATCGGGAGGAGGGGGTGGATCACCGGGGAGCTGTTTTTT.

This clone was found a few times. The chain employs TRBV5-6 and TRBJ1-1; D unresolved. The CDR3 consists of 11 residues. Between the trimmed V and J ends, which lost 3 bases and 4 bases, there was a span of 4 bases. The germline CDR1 and CDR2 sequences are SGHDT and YYEEEE. CDR3 bases: TGTGCCAGCAGCTCGTTCACTGAAGCTTTCTTT. It is translated as CASSSFTEAFF.

The chain combines TRBV19 with TRBJ2-6; TRBD2 might be the D (6 bases). The germline V gene has CDR1 LNHDA and CDR2 SQIVND (reference sequence). Between the trimmed V and J ends, which lost 2 bases and 1 base, there was a span of 9 bases. The CDR3 totals 16 residues. Here the CDR3 reads CASSIMGGSGANVLTF. CDR3 nucleotides: TGTGCCAGTAGTATAATGGGAGGTTCTGGGGCCAACGTCCTGACTTTC.

This chain uses TRBV6-5 with TRBJ2-2, with D perhaps TRBD2 (5 bases). Trimming pared 0 bases from V and 8 bases from J, leaving 7 bases between. Germline CDR1 is MNHEY and CDR2 is SVGAGI. The CDR3 extends over 13 amino acids. The CDR3 nucleotides read TGTGCCAGCAGTTACTCTGGCGGGGGGGAGCTGTTTTTT. Translation gives CASSYSGGGELFF.

The chain uses TRBV29-1 and TRBJ1-2, with D perhaps matching TRBD1 (6 bases). Germline V gene lookup returns CDR1 SQVTM and CDR2 ANQGSEA. The CDR3 is 12 residues long. The V end was cut by 5 bases, the J end by 8 bases, with 15 bases between. DNA for the CDR3: TGCAGCGTTCTAATTCCGACAGGCGGCTACACCTTC. Amino acid sequence: CSVLIPTGGYTF.

The chain employs TRBV5-4 and TRBJ1-6; TRBD1 matches 12 bases. The CDR3 is made up of 16 amino acids. Losses at the gene ends were 4 bases for V and 7 bases for J; bases not matched to a gene: 6. Germline values: CDR1 SGHNT, CDR2 YYREEE (reference sequence). CDR3 sequence: CASSPGQGARNSPLHF. The DNA of the CDR3 is TGTGCCAGCAGCCCGGGACAGGGGGCACGGAATTCACCCCTCCACTTT.

The CDR3 bases are TGTGCCACCTCAGGCGCGTGTGAGCAGTTCTTC. Translated: CATSGACEQFF. This chain uses TRBV6-8 with TRBJ2-1; D is uncertain. CDR3 size: 11 residues. Trimming cost V 10 bases and J 9 bases, with 13 bases left between them. Germline values: CDR1 MNHGY, CDR2 SAAAGT.

The CDR3 region has the DNA TGTGCCAGCAGCTTGGGAGGGGCTCAAGAGACCCAGTACTTC. Amino acids: CASSLGGAQETQYF. This rearrangement joins TRBV7-2 to TRBJ2-5, with 7 positions matching TRBD2. There are 14 residues in the CDR3. V shed 3 bases, J shed 2 bases, and the junction held 3 bases outside the gene matches. CDR1 and CDR2 from the germline V gene are SGHTA and FQGNSA.

This clone occurred a few times. The chain joins TRBV28 to TRBJ1-4; 10 bases are shared with TRBD1. The CDR3 spans 15 residues. CDR1 and CDR2 from the germline V gene are MDHEN and SYDVKM. The V and J ends lost 5 bases and 0 bases, in that order; junction bases with no gene match: 0. CDR3 DNA sequence: TGTGCCAGCAGTGGGACAGGGGCAACTAATGAAAAACTGTTTTTT. As protein: CASSGTGATNEKLFF. Based on the CDR3 plus reference TRBV28 and TRBJ1-4, the full variable domain is DVKVTQSSRYLVKRTGEKVFLECVQDMDHENMFWYRQDPGLGLRLIYFSYDVKMKEKGDIPEGYSVSREKKERFSLILESASTNQTSMYLCASSGTGATNEKLFFGSGTQLSVL.

This chain uses TRBV27 with TRBJ2-1, with 11 nucleotides matching TRBD2. The CDR3 is 15 residues long. Per germline, CDR1 MNHEY and CDR2 SMNVEV (reference sequence). V gave up 6 bases and J gave up 8 bases; unmatched junction bases: 9. The CDR3 spells CASRTTSGSKDEQFF. The CDR3 DNA reads as TGTGCCAGCAGGACTACTAGCGGGAGTAAGGATGAGCAGTTCTTC.

This clone was detected once. The chain combines TRBV4-2 with TRBJ2-4; TRBD2 aligns across 8 bases. Germline V gives CDR1 LGHNA, CDR2 YNFKEQ. This CDR3 comprises 17 residues. V was clipped by 0 bases and J by 2 bases; unmatched bases: 6. CDR3 in DNA: TGTGCCAGCAGCCAAGATGCGGGGGGCTCGTCCAAAAACATTCAGTACTTC. Amino acids: CASSQDAGGSSKNIQYF.

The V and J genes are TRBV28 and TRBJ2-7; D is undetermined. The CDR3 runs to 14 residues. Between the trimmed V and J ends, which lost 3 bases and 0 bases, there was a span of 9 bases. Germline V lookup: CDR1 MDHEN, CDR2 SYDVKM. CDR3 sequence: CASSFGVDSYEQYF. The DNA for the CDR3 is TGTGCCAGCAGTTTCGGAGTCGACTCCTACGAGCAGTACTTC. Full variable domain (remainder filled in from reference TRBV28 and TRBJ2-7): DVKVTQSSRYLVKRTGEKVFLECVQDMDHENMFWYRQDPGLGLRLIYFSYDVKMKEKGDIPEGYSVSREKKERFSLILESASTNQTSMYLCASSFGVDSYEQYFGPGTRLTVT.

The rearrangement joins TRBV28 to TRBJ2-3, with 8 bases lining up with TRBD2. CDR3 size: 16 residues. Trimming at V came to 3 bases and at J to 2 bases, leaving 7 bases not matched to a gene. Germline CDR1 is MDHEN and CDR2 is SYDVKM. The CDR3 reads CASSLATSGITDTQYF. The CDR3 DNA follows: TGTGCCAGCAGTTTGGCAACTAGCGGAATCACAGATACGCAGTATTTT.

The V call is TRBV19, the J call TRBJ1-2; D is unclear. Trimming removed 5 bases from V and 8 bases from J, with 9 bases in between. The length of the CDR3 is 11 residues. The germline V gene encodes CDR1 LNHDA and CDR2 SQIVND (reference sequence). The DNA of the CDR3 is TGTGCCAGTAGTGGAACGGGAGGCTACACCTTC. Translated: CASSGTGGYTF.

The chain has TRBV5-1 and TRBJ2-2, with 7 bases fitting TRBD2. The CDR3 is 16 residues long. Germline trimming cut 1 base from V and 0 bases from J; bases unmatched to any gene: 3. Germline CDR1 SGHRS, CDR2 YFSETQ. This chain's CDR3 is CASSLRAGANTGELFF. As DNA, the CDR3 is TGCGCCAGCAGCTTGAGGGCGGGGGCGAACACCGGGGAGCTGTTTTTT.

The J gene is TRBJ2-2, the V gene TRBV27; TRBD2 agrees at 7 bases. With 2 bases clipped from V and 5 bases from J, the junction kept 14 bases outside the gene matches. Germline loops: CDR1 MNHEY, CDR2 SMNVEV (reference sequence). The CDR3 runs to 18 residues. CDR3 sequence: CASSLRGLSGMGTGELFF. As DNA, the CDR3 is TGTGCCAGCAGTTTACGGGGACTAAGCGGGATGGGGACCGGGGAGCTGTTTTTT.

This chain links TRBV3-1 (or the pseudogene TRBV3-2) with TRBJ2-6; D is possibly TRBD1 (5 bases). This CDR3 contains 19 residues. Germline V gene lookup returns CDR1 LGHDT and CDR2 YNNKEL (reference sequence). The V gene lost 1 base and the J gene lost 0 bases, with 16 bases spanning the gap. CDR3 sequence (DNA): TGTGCCAGCAGCCAAGCCCCCAAGTGGGGCCTCTCTGGGGCCAACGTCCTGACTTTC. Translation gives CASSQAPKWGLSGANVLTF.